This note documents a single TCR beta chain sequence. With 0 bases clipped from V and 5 bases from J, the junction kept 12 bases outside the gene matches. Germline lookup yields CDR1 LNHNV and CDR2 YYDKDF (reference sequence). CDR3 length equals 17 residues. Participants, about 18 to 90 years old, spanned under 25 US areas. The sample is drawn from a study of blood T cell repertoires in COVID-19. The wider study: Samples of COVID-19 (acute and convalescent) were obtained from the United States, Italy and Spain. Sources were T cells, B-cell-depleted T cells, or PBMCs; the material itself was cDNA or gDNA.

TCRdb keeps only in-frame clones here, not all; method: immunoSEQ multiplex PCR. The sample yields around 250,000 clones, roughly four fifths seen once. The chain couples TRBV15 to TRBJ2-5; 7 nucleotides align to TRBD2. The sample consisted of PBMCs or T cells enriched from blood (not recorded which). The sequence came from a man between 35 and 55 years old who had been exposed to COVID-19. CDR3 sequence reads: CATSRDGGLTLGETQYF. Written as DNA, the CDR3 is TGTGCCACCAGCAGAGATGGGGGACTAACACTGGGTGAGACCCAGTACTTC.